This T cell receptor beta chain was identified in a study of blood T cell repertoires in COVID-19. As for the study in general: T cells, B-cell-depleted T cells, or PBMCs supplied cDNA or gDNA.

With 4 bases clipped from V and 5 bases from J, the junction kept 9 bases outside the gene matches. Germline V CDR1 and CDR2: SGHVS, FNYEAQ. There are 16 residues in the CDR3. Some clones are missing from TCRdb's copy, which holds only in-frame ones; the method was immunoSEQ multiplex PCR. The repertoire holds about 250,000 clones, with approximately 83% as singletons. The V call is TRBV7-6, the J call TRBJ2-1; TRBD2 matches at 9 bases. This clonotype originated in a woman under 40 who had recovered from COVID-19. Sequencing was carried out using PBMCs or T cells enriched from blood (not recorded which). The CDR3 protein is CASSSLEGLADNEQFF. CDR3 DNA: TGTGCCAGCAGCTCCCTCGAGGGACTAGCCGACAATGAGCAGTTCTTC.